Below, one T cell receptor (beta chain) is given with its context. Its antigen specificity is not known. Base qualities are not at hand, and no much larger clone is one base apart. The data are from a study of response to subunit inactivated influenza vaccine (dated by TCRdb to 2016 to 2019). Regarding the complete study: To follow how T cells responded to a trivalent subunit inactivated influenza vaccine, the researchers relied on deep quantitative profiling of the T cell receptor repertoire.

Library construction relied on RT-PCR. Sequencing relied on an Illumina HiSeq 2500. Through fastp at Q25 and MiXCR, TCRdb rebuilt clones from the public reads, retaining in-frame beta chains. Rows are unified per CDR3 protein, each entry keeping the most common DNA and genes. The table for this sample lists more than 700,000 distinct CDR3 sequences; around 21% of them were counted only once. Of the sample, approximately 10% falls within the top ten clones. Study-wide findings and limitations: It was suggested by the authors that each seasonal influenza vaccination may recruit only a limited number of new T cells.

Source: PBMCs from blood, taken 5 to 6 days after vaccination. This clonotype was obtained from a man over 45 who received an inactivated influenza vaccine. Donor details come from another sample of the same person, matched by shared clones.

The nucleotide sequence is TGTGCCAGCAGTGAAGTCAGGGGGGGGGGCACAGATACGCAGTATTTT. Its protein reads: CASSEVRGGGTDTQYF. This chain joins TRBV6-1 to TRBJ2-3; the D element might be TRBD1 or TRBD2, as each aligns at 7 bases. In the germline V gene, CDR1 corresponds to MNHNS and CDR2 to SASEGT. From the cysteine up to the phenylalanine, the CDR3 has a length of 16 residues. Of all the DNA, just the CDR3 is kept, 48 bases in frame from base 1. V is cut by 1 base and J by 1 base, and the space between the germline ends is 12 bases.